This TCR beta chain was retrieved from a study of blood T cell repertoires in COVID-19. In the original analysis: Quantification of nucleated cells was approximated via reference gene primer amplification. The data were produced by immunoSEQ multiplex PCR, yet TCRdb's version contains in-frame clones alone and is incomplete. The DNA was the basis for D and trimming; V, J and clone size are from that table. Among roughly 410,000 clones listed, roughly 90% were seen once. Germline lookup yields CDR1 LNHNV and CDR2 YYDKDF (reference sequence). V lost 3 bases and J lost 6; bases outside the gene matches: 4. The length of the CDR3 is 14 residues.

The origin of this receptor is a woman in her thirties or forties with COVID-19, enrolled during active disease. V is TRBV15 and J is TRBJ2-2; 7 bases are a match to TRBD1. Sequenced material: peripheral blood. CDR3 sequence reads: CATSRRQGAGELFF. CDR3 DNA sequence: TGTGCCACCAGCAGGAGACAGGGAGCCGGGGAGCTGTTTTTT.